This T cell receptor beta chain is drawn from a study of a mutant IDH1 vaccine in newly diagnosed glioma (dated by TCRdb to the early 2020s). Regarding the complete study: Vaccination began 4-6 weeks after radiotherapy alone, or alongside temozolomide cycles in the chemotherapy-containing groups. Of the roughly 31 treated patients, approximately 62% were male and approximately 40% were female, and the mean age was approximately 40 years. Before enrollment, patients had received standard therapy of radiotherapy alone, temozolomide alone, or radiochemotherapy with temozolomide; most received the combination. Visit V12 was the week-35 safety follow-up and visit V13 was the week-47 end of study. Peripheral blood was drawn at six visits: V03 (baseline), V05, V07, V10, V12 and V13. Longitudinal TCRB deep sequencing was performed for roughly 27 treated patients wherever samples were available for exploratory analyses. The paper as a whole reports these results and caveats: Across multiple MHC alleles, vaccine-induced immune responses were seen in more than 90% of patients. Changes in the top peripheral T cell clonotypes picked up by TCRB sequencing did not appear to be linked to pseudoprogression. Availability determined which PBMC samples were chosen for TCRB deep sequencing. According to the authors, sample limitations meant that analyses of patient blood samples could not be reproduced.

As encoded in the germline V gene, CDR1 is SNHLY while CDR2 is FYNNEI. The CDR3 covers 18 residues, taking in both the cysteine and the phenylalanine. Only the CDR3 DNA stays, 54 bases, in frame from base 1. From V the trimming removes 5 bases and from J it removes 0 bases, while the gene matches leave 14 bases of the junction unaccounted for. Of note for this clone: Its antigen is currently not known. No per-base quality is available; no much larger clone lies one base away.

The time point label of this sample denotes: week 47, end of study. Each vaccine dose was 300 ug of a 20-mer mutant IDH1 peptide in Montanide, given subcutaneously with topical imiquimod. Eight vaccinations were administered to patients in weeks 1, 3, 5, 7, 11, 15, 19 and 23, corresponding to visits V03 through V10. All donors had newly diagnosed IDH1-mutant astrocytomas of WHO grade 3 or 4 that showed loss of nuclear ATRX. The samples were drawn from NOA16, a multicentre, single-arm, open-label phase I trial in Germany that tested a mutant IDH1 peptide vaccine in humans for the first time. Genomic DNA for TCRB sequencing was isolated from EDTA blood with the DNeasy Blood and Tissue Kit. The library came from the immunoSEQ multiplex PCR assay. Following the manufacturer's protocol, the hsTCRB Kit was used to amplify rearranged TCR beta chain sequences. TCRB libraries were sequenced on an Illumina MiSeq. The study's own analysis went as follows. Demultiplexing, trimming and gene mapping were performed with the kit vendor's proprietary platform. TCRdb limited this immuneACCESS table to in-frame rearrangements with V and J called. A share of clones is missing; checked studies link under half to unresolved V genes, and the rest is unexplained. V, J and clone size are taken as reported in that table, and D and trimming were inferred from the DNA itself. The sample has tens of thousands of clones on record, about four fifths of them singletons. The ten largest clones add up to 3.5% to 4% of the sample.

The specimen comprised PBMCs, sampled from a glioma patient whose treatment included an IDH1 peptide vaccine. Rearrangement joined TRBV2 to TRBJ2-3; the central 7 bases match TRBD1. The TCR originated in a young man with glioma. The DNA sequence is TGTGCCAGCAGTCTCGACAGGGCCGGGACAGATAGCACAGATACGCAGTATTTT. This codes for CASSLDRAGTDSTDTQYF.